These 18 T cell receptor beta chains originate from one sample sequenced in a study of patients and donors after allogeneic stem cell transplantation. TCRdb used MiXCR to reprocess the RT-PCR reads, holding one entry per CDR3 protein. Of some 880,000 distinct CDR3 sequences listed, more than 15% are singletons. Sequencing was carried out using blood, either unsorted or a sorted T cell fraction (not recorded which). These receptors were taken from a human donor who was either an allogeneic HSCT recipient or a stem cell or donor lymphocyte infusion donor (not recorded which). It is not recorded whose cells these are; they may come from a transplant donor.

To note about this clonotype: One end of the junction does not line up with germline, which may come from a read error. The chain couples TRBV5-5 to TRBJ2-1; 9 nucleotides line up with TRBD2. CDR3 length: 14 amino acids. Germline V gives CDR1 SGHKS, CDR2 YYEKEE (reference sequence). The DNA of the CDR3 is TGCGCCACCACTAGCGGGCCATCCTACAATGAGCAGTTCTTC. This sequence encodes CATTSGPSYNEQFF.

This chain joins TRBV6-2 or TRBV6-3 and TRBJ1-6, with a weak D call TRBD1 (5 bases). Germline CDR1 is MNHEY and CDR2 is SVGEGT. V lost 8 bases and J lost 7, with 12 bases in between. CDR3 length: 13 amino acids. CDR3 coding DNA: TGTGCCAGCTCTCGGGGCTTCAATTCACCCCTCCACTTT. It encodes CASSRGFNSPLHF.

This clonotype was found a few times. This CDR3 reads CASTSYSGISAYNEQFF. Written as DNA, the CDR3 is TGTGCCAGCACTTCTTATAGCGGGATAAGCGCCTACAATGAGCAGTTCTTC. The chain recombines TRBV12-3 or TRBV12-4 with TRBJ2-1; 8 positions match TRBD2. The V segment lost 7 bases and the J segment 2 bases; nucleotides outside the gene matches: 13. This CDR3 has 17 residues.

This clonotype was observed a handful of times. The CDR3 bases are TGTGCCAGCAGCCAAGACCGTAGGGACAGTGGCTACACCTTC. Translation: CASSQDRRDSGYTF. J is TRBJ1-2 and V is TRBV4-2; 7 positions match TRBD1. V lost 0 bases to trimming and J lost 7 bases; unmatched junction nucleotides: 5. Germline values: CDR1 LGHNA, CDR2 YNFKEQ. The CDR3 spans 14 residues.

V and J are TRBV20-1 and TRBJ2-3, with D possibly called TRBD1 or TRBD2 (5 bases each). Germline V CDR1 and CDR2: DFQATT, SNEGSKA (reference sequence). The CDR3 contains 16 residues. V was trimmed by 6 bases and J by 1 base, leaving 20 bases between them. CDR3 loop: CSARSGRYGGTDTQYF. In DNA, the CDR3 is TGCAGTGCCAGATCGGGACGATATGGGGGCACAGATACGCAGTATTTT.

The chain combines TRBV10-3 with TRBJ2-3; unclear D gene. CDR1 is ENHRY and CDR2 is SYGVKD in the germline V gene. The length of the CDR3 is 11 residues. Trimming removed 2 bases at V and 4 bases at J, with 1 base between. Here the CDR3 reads CAISEADTQYF. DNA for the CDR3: TGTGCCATCAGTGAGGCAGATACGCAGTATTTT.

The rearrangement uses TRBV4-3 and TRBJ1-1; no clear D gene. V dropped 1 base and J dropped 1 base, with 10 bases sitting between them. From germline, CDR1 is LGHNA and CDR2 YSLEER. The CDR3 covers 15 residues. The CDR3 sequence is CASSQGRGSNTEAFF. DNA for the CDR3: TGCGCCAGCAGCCAAGGCCGGGGATCGAACACTGAAGCTTTCTTT.

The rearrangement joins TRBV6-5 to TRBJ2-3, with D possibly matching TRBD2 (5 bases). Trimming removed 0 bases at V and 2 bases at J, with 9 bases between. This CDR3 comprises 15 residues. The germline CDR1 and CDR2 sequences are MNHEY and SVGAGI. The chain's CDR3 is CASSYSRAPTDTQYF. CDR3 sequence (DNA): TGTGCCAGCAGTTACTCGCGGGCGCCCACAGATACGCAGTATTTT.

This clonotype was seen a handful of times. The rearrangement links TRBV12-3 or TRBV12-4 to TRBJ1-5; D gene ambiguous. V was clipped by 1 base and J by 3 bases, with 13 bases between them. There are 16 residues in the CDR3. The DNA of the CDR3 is TGTGCCAGCAGTTTAGTATCGTTGGAGAACAATCAGCCCCAGCATTTT. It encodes CASSLVSLENNQPQHF.

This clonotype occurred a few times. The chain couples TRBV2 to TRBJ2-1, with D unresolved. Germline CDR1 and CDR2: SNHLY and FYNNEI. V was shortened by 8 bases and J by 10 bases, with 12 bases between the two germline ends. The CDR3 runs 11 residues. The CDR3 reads CASGMSLEQFF. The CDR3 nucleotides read TGTGCCAGCGGGATGTCCCTGGAGCAGTTCTTC.

CDR3 coding DNA: TGTGCCAGCAAGTCCACATACCCCTATAATTCACCCCTCCACTTT. Translating it yields CASKSTYPYNSPLHF. This rearrangement joins TRBV7-9 to TRBJ1-6; no firm D call. The germline V gene has CDR1 SEHNR and CDR2 FQNEAQ (reference sequence). V lost 7 bases and J lost 2, with 12 bases in between. The CDR3 covers 15 residues.

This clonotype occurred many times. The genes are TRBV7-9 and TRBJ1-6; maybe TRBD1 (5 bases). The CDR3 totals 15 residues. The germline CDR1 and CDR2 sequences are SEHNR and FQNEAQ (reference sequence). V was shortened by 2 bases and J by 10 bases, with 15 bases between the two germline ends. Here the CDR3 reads CASSLMVRDHSPLHF. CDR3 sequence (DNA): TGTGCCAGCAGCTTAATGGTCAGGGATCACTCACCCCTCCACTTT.

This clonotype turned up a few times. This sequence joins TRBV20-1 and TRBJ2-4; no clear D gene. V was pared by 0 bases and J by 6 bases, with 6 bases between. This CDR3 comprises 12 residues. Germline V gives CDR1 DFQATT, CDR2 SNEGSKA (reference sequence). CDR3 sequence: CSARDPLNIQYF. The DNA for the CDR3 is TGCAGTGCTAGAGACCCTCTAAACATTCAGTACTTC.

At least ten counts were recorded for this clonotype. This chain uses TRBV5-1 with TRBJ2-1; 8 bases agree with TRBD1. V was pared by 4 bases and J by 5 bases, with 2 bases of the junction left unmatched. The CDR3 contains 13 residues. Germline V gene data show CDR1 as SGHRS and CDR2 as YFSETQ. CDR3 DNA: TGCGCCAGCAGCATACAGGGGGACAATGAGCAGTTCTTC. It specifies CASSIQGDNEQFF.

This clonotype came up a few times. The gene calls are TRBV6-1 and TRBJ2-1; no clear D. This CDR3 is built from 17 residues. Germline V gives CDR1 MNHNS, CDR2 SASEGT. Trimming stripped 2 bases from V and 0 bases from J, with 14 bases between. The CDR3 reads CASSELRGTSSYNEQFF. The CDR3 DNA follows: TGTGCCAGCAGTGAACTAAGAGGCACGAGCTCCTACAATGAGCAGTTCTTC.

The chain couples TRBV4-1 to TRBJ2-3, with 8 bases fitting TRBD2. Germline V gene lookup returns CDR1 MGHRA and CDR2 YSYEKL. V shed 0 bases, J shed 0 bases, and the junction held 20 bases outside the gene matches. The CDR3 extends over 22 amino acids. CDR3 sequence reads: CASSQEGQVYSGSSASTDTQYF. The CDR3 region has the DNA TGCGCCAGCAGCCAAGAGGGTCAGGTCTACAGCGGGAGCTCTGCTAGCACAGATACGCAGTATTTT.

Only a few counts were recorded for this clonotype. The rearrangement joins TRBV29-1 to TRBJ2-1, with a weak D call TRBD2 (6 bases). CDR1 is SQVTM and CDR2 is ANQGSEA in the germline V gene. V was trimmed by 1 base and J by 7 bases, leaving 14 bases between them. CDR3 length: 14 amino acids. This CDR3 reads CSVEVPTRGNEQFF. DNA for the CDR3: TGCAGCGTTGAAGTCCCGACTAGAGGGAATGAGCAGTTCTTC.

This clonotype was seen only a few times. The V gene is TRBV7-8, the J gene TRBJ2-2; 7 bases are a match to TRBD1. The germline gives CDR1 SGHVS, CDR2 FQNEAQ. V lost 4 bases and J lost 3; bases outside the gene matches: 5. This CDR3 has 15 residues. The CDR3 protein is CASSYRDSYTGELFF. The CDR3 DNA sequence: TGTGCCAGCAGCTACCGGGACAGCTACACCGGGGAGCTGTTTTTT.